Sequencing of this T cell receptor beta chain was carried out in a study of cytomegalovirus exposure and HLA in healthy donors. Germline CDR1 is SGDLS and CDR2 is YYNGEE. The CDR3 spans 13 residues. V dropped 2 bases and J dropped 11 bases, with 14 bases sitting between them. Profiled with immunoSEQ multiplex PCR; TCRdb holds only in-frame clones, not every one. This repertoire shows around 170,000 clones, 85% found once; its top ten account for roughly 15%. Sequencing was carried out using PBMCs. The chain uses TRBV9 and TRBJ2-1; D is possibly TRBD2 (6 bases). This clonotype was sampled from a man between 18 and 29 years old in good health and CMV-seropositive. The CDR3 DNA follows: TGTGCCAGCAGCGTTGCCACCGGGACTCAGCAGTTCTTC. As protein: CASSVATGTQQFF.